These 27 T cell receptor beta chains share one sample of origin, sequenced in a study of radiation and T cells in renal cell carcinoma. The sample's time point: baseline pretreatment blood. Described treatment: 15 Gy SBRT to primary tumor, nephrectomy 4 weeks later. Data came from immunoSEQ multiplex PCR; TCRdb stores just in-frame clones and leaves some out. The data show approximately 110,000 clones, around 84% seen once. The input for sequencing was blood, taken from a patient whose treatment included radiotherapy and nephrectomy. All receptors come from a woman aged 60-75 years with renal cell carcinoma.

The chain employs TRBV6-5 and TRBJ1-5; tentative D call: TRBD1 (5 bases). The germline V gene has CDR1 MNHEY and CDR2 SVGAGI. CDR3 length: 14 amino acids. The germline V and J ends were trimmed by 5 bases and 4 bases, with 12 bases remaining between them. This CDR3 reads CASSTDRLNQPQHF. CDR3 DNA sequence: TGTGCCAGCAGTACCGACAGATTAAATCAGCCCCAGCATTTT.

The V call is TRBV28, the J call TRBJ2-7; TRBD1 matches at 10 bases. This CDR3 has 14 amino acids. After removal of 5 bases from V and 4 bases from J, the junction contained 5 bases not matched to a gene. CDR1 and CDR2 from the germline V gene are MDHEN and SYDVKM. The CDR3 loop is CASSGPGQGYEQYF. The CDR3 DNA sequence: TGTGCCAGCAGTGGCCCGGGACAGGGGTACGAGCAGTACTTC.

The chain recombines TRBV5-1 with TRBJ2-2; 11 nucleotides match TRBD2. The CDR3 has 18 amino acids. Trimming removed 2 bases from V and 2 bases from J; junction bases left unmatched: 8. Germline CDR1 is SGHRS and CDR2 is YFSETQ. CDR3 DNA: TGCGCCAGCAGCTTAATAACTAGCGGGGGAACCAACACCGGGGAGCTGTTTTTT. It translates to CASSLITSGGTNTGELFF. Filled out from reference TRBV5-1 and TRBJ2-2, the complete variable domain reads KAGVTQTPRYLIKTRGQQVTLSCSPISGHRSVSWYQQTPGQGLQFLFEYFSETQRNKGNFPGRFSGRQFSNSRSEMNVSTLELGDSALYLCASSLITSGGTNTGELFFGEGSRLTVL.

This sequence joins TRBV5-1 and TRBJ1-1, with 8 bases lining up with TRBD1. Germline CDR1 SGHRS, CDR2 YFSETQ. This CDR3 has 14 residues. The junction had 2 bases not matched to a gene; V was cut back by 1 base and J by 3 bases. CDR3 protein: CASSLTGGDTEAFF. DNA for the CDR3: TGCGCCAGCAGCTTGACAGGGGGAGACACTGAAGCTTTCTTT.

V is TRBV5-6 and J is TRBJ2-7; TRBD1 matches 7 bases. The CDR3 sequence is 15 residues long. CDR1 is SGHDT, CDR2 YYEEEE, per germline. The V and J ends lost 2 bases and 3 bases, in that order; junction bases with no gene match: 8. The CDR3 region has the DNA TGTGCCAGCAGCTTTTCCCCCGGGACAGTCTACGAGCAGTACTTC. It is translated as CASSFSPGTVYEQYF.

The rearrangement uses TRBV11-1 and TRBJ1-2, with a tentative D call TRBD1 (6 bases). The CDR3 sequence is 11 residues long. CDR1 and CDR2 (germline): SGHAT, FQDESV (reference sequence). V lost 5 bases and J lost 6, with 7 bases in between. DNA for the CDR3: TGTGCCAGCAGCCCAGGGGATGGCTACACCTTC. It translates to CASSPGDGYTF.

The V and J genes are TRBV6-1 and TRBJ2-1, with D tentatively TRBD1 or TRBD2 (5 bases each). Trimming left V 7 bases short and J 4 bases short, with 14 bases between. The CDR3 runs 14 residues. Germline assignment: CDR1 MNHNS and CDR2 SASEGT. CDR3 protein: CASNRQGRYNEQFF. The CDR3 DNA reads TGTGCCAGCAACCGTCAGGGACGGTACAATGAGCAGTTCTTC.

The chain carries TRBV6-6 and TRBJ2-5; D remains unclear. Germline assignment: CDR1 MNHNY and CDR2 SVGAGI (reference sequence). The CDR3 is 14 amino acids. With 8 bases removed from V and 5 bases from J, the gap between germline ends came to 18 bases. The DNA of the CDR3 is TGTGCCAGCTCAATCCCCCCCCGGACCGAGACCCAGTACTTC. As protein: CASSIPPRTETQYF.

V gene TRBV28 combines with J gene TRBJ2-5; 9 nucleotides agree with TRBD2. Germline loops: CDR1 MDHEN, CDR2 SYDVKM. V lost 1 base, J lost 5 bases, and 8 bases stayed unmatched. The CDR3 covers 16 residues. The CDR3 region has the DNA TGTGCCAGCAGTTTATTTTATGCGGGGGGGAAGGAGACCCAGTACTTC. It encodes CASSLFYAGGKETQYF.

This clone has a handful of counts. V usage is TRBV7-9 and J usage is TRBJ1-1, with D unresolved. CDR3 size: 13 residues. Germline V CDR1 and CDR2: SEHNR, FQNEAQ (reference sequence). V lost 4 bases and J 1 base, leaving 7 bases between the germline ends. The CDR3 region is CASSYDPNTEAFF. In DNA form, the CDR3 reads TGTGCCAGCAGCTACGACCCGAACACTGAAGCTTTCTTT.

The chain has TRBV5-1 and TRBJ2-5; D might be TRBD1 or TRBD2, each matching 5 bases. The CDR3 totals 14 residues. V lost 7 bases, J lost 2 bases, and 15 bases lay in between. CDR1 and CDR2 from the germline V gene are SGHRS and YFSETQ. The CDR3 DNA reads as TGCGCCAGCGGGGAAAGGGGCGGGCAAGAGACCCAGTACTTC. It specifies CASGERGGQETQYF.

The chain is built from TRBV18 and TRBJ2-7; maybe TRBD1 (6 bases). V was shortened by 0 bases and J by 6 bases, with 15 bases between the two germline ends. Germline-derived CDR1 and CDR2 are KGHSH and LQKENI. The CDR3 loop spans 15 amino acids. The DNA for the CDR3 is TGTGCCAGCTCACCACCAACAGGGTCTTTATCCGAGCAGTACTTC. Translation: CASSPPTGSLSEQYF.

This chain uses TRBV6-1 with TRBJ2-5; D not certain. V was cut by 6 bases and J by 1 base, with 12 bases left in between. CDR1 and CDR2 from the germline V gene are MNHNS and SASEGT. The CDR3 is made up of 14 amino acids. CDR3 region: CASRERLGQETQYF. The CDR3 nucleotides read TGTGCCAGCAGGGAACGGCTCGGCCAAGAGACCCAGTACTTC.

CDR3 in amino acids: CASTSTNSNQPQHF. As DNA, the CDR3 is TGTGCCAGCACCTCGACTAATAGCAATCAGCCCCAGCATTTT. The V gene is TRBV28, the J gene TRBJ1-5; D not certain. CDR3 length: 14 amino acids. V dropped 7 bases and J dropped 0 bases, with 10 bases sitting between them. Germline V gene sequence: CDR1 MDHEN, CDR2 SYDVKM.

The CDR3 nucleotides read TGTGCCAGCAGCTCTCGACATCTGAGAAGCTACGAGCAGTACTTC. It specifies CASSSRHLRSYEQYF. The chain uses TRBV7-9 and TRBJ2-7; D gene unclear. Trimming took off 4 bases at V and 3 bases at J, with 16 bases between the two ends. Germline-derived CDR1 and CDR2 are SEHNR and FQNEAQ (reference sequence). This CDR3 is built from 15 residues.

The V and J genes are TRBV7-9 and TRBJ1-2; weak D call: TRBD1 (5 bases). V lost 1 base and J lost 1, with 7 bases in between. The germline CDR1 and CDR2 sequences are SEHNR and FQNEAQ (reference sequence). The CDR3 is 14 residues long. CDR3 in DNA: TGTGCCAGCAGCTTAGTGGGGGGTAACTATGGCTACACCTTC. The encoded protein is CASSLVGGNYGYTF.

This clone was seen only once. This chain connects TRBV2 to TRBJ2-7; D is perhaps TRBD2 (5 bases). The germline gives CDR1 SNHLY, CDR2 FYNNEI. The CDR3 runs 13 residues. V was shortened by 7 bases and J by 0 bases, with 10 bases between the two germline ends. This CDR3 is CASIPRASYEQYF. CDR3 coding DNA: TGTGCCAGCATCCCGCGGGCCTCCTACGAGCAGTACTTC.

DNA for the CDR3: TGTGCCAGCAGCTCCGATACAAGAAACACCATATATTTT. Its translation is CASSSDTRNTIYF. The genes are TRBV5-4 and TRBJ1-3; D gene unclear. CDR3 size: 13 residues. V gave up 3 bases and J gave up 5 bases, with 9 bases separating them. Germline V gene lookup returns CDR1 SGHNT and CDR2 YYREEE (reference sequence).

Only a few counts were recorded for this clone. The chain uses TRBV9 and TRBJ1-1, with D hard to call. The V and J ends lost 4 bases and 0 bases respectively, with 13 bases between them. Per the germline V gene, CDR1 is SGDLS and CDR2 is YYNGEE. This CDR3 is 15 amino acids long. CDR3 DNA sequence: TGTGCCAGCAGCTTAAGTGGGAGGGTGAACACTGAAGCTTTCTTT. Amino acid sequence: CASSLSGRVNTEAFF.

V is TRBV7-6 and J is TRBJ2-7, with 7 bases identical to TRBD2. Unmatched junction bases numbered 11, after V lost 4 bases and J lost 2 bases. CDR3 length: 16 residues. The germline gives CDR1 SGHVS, CDR2 FNYEAQ. CDR3 protein: CASSSLRASGAYEQYF. The CDR3 DNA sequence: TGTGCCAGCAGCTCCTTGCGGGCTAGCGGAGCCTACGAGCAGTACTTC.

This chain uses TRBV14 with TRBJ2-2; D assignment may be TRBD1 or TRBD2 (5 bases each). The CDR3 loop spans 15 amino acids. V dropped 5 bases and J dropped 0 bases, with 10 bases sitting between them. Germline assignment: CDR1 SGHDN and CDR2 FVKESK. The CDR3 region has the DNA TGTGCCAGCAGCTTGGGACGCACGAACACCGGGGAGCTGTTTTTT. Its translation is CASSLGRTNTGELFF.

The V call is TRBV10-3, the J call TRBJ2-2, with 8 bases lining up with TRBD2. CDR1 and CDR2 (germline): ENHRY, SYGVKD. The V segment lost 10 bases and the J segment 2 bases; nucleotides outside the gene matches: 9. CDR3 length: 15 residues. DNA for the CDR3: TGTGCCACCTGGCAGGGACTAGGAAACACCGGGGAGCTGTTTTTT. Amino acids: CATWQGLGNTGELFF.

V usage is TRBV6-6 and J usage is TRBJ2-7; 9 nucleotides line up with TRBD1. The CDR3 covers 15 residues. Per the germline V gene, CDR1 is MNHNY and CDR2 is SVGAGI (reference sequence). J gave up 4 bases and V 5 bases, and 9 bases lay outside the gene matches. The CDR3 coding sequence is TGTGCCAGCAGTGGCCCGGACAGGGGTTGGTACGAGCAGTACTTC. Amino acid sequence: CASSGPDRGWYEQYF.

This clone was seen once. The genes are TRBV5-4 and TRBJ1-1; possibly TRBD1 for D (6 bases). The germline gives CDR1 SGHNT, CDR2 YYREEE (reference sequence). This CDR3 spans 14 amino acids. Between the trimmed V and J ends, which lost 2 bases and 1 base, there was a span of 9 bases. CDR3: CASSFRDKNTEAFF. Written as DNA, the CDR3 is TGTGCCAGCAGCTTTAGGGACAAGAACACTGAAGCTTTCTTT.

The gene calls are TRBV4-1 and TRBJ1-1, with a tentative D call TRBD1 (5 bases). This CDR3 contains 16 residues. The V gene's germline CDR1 is MGHRA and CDR2 YSYEKL. Trimming took off 0 bases at V and 0 bases at J, with 11 bases between the two ends. The CDR3 DNA follows: TGCGCCAGCAGCCAAGAGGGGGGGTCCATGAACACTGAAGCTTTCTTT. Encoded protein: CASSQEGGSMNTEAFF.

This chain's CDR3 is CASSLGTSNTEAFF. DNA of the CDR3: TGTGCCAGCAGCTTGGGGACATCGAACACTGAAGCTTTCTTT. V is TRBV5-4 and J is TRBJ1-1; D may be TRBD1 (5 bases). The CDR3 extends over 14 amino acids. Looked up from germline, CDR1 is SGHNT and CDR2 is YYREEE (reference sequence). Between the trimmed V and J ends, which lost 0 bases and 1 base, there was a span of 7 bases.

The chain has TRBV19 and TRBJ2-2; 10 bases agree with TRBD1. J gave up 4 bases and V 6 bases, and 5 bases lay outside the gene matches. CDR3 size: 15 residues. Germline loops: CDR1 LNHDA, CDR2 SQIVND (reference sequence). CDR3: CASSQRTGGTGELFF. The CDR3 DNA reads TGTGCCAGTAGCCAAAGGACAGGGGGCACCGGGGAGCTGTTTTTT.